The 8 T cell receptor beta chains below were found in one sample sequenced in a study of blood T cell repertoires in COVID-19. Data came from immunoSEQ multiplex PCR; TCRdb stores just in-frame clones and leaves some out. The sample yields approximately 300,000 clones, 90% seen once. The sample taken for sequencing was PBMCs or T cells enriched from blood (not recorded which). These receptors were obtained from a woman under 30 with acute COVID-19.

This chain links TRBV28 with TRBJ1-5; D uncertain. The CDR3 sequence is 15 residues long. Per the germline V gene, CDR1 is MDHEN and CDR2 is SYDVKM. V was shortened by 3 bases and J by 2 bases, with 11 bases between the two germline ends. The chain's CDR3 is CASSLALSGNQPQHF. CDR3 DNA sequence: TGTGCCAGCAGTTTGGCCTTGTCTGGCAATCAGCCCCAGCATTTT.

This chain joins TRBV4-1 and TRBJ2-7, with 12 nucleotides matching TRBD2. The CDR3 has 18 amino acids. The germline V gene has CDR1 MGHRA and CDR2 YSYEKL. V gave up 0 bases and J gave up 6 bases; unmatched junction bases: 12. DNA for the CDR3: TGCGCCAGCAGCCAAGAGCGCCCCCTAGCGGGAGGGCCAAGCGAGCAGTACTTC. Encoded protein: CASSQERPLAGGPSEQYF.

This chain uses TRBV15 with TRBJ2-3, with 7 bases lining up with TRBD2. The germline gives CDR1 LNHNV, CDR2 YYDKDF (reference sequence). The CDR3 contains 16 residues. After removal of 0 bases from V and 2 bases from J, the junction contained 5 bases not matched to a gene. CDR3 amino acids: CATSREAGLNTDTQYF. In nucleotides, the CDR3 is TGTGCCACCAGCAGAGAAGCGGGATTGAACACAGATACGCAGTATTTT.

The chain employs TRBV27 and TRBJ1-4; TRBD1 might be the D (5 bases). Germline V gene data show CDR1 as MNHEY and CDR2 as SMNVEV (reference sequence). Trimming removed 5 bases from V and 8 bases from J, with 30 bases in between. CDR3 size: 19 residues. CDR3 sequence: CASSPIQDIKSGVIEKLFF. CDR3 coding DNA: TGTGCCAGCAGTCCCATACAGGACATAAAATCGGGGGTAATCGAAAAACTGTTTTTT.

The J gene is TRBJ2-7, the V gene TRBV9, with a tentative D call TRBD1 (6 bases). The V and J ends lost 0 bases and 7 bases respectively, with 14 bases between them. This CDR3 has 14 amino acids. Germline CDR1 reads SGDLS; CDR2 reads YYNGEE. CDR3 region: CASSVVGQSREQYF. Here the CDR3 DNA reads TGTGCCAGCAGCGTAGTAGGACAGTCGCGGGAGCAGTACTTC.

The chain uses TRBV6-5 and TRBJ1-6; D not certain. V was trimmed by 11 bases and J by 10 bases, leaving 18 bases between them. This CDR3 has 13 residues. Looked up from germline, CDR1 is MNHEY and CDR2 is SVGAGI. The CDR3 DNA reads TGTGCCGCCTCCGAGCCCCGAGTGTCACCCCTCCACTTT. This gives the protein CAASEPRVSPLHF.

This sequence joins TRBV6-5 and TRBJ1-4, with D perhaps TRBD1 (6 bases). V lost 5 bases and J 7 bases, leaving 14 bases between the germline ends. Per germline, CDR1 MNHEY and CDR2 SVGAGI. The CDR3 covers 14 residues. This chain's CDR3 is CASSPRTVTEKLFF. The CDR3 DNA reads TGTGCCAGCAGTCCTAGGACAGTGACTGAAAAACTGTTTTTT.

The chain couples TRBV30 to TRBJ1-5, with TRBD1 identical over 7 bases. The J segment lost 1 base and the V segment lost 3 bases, leaving 9 bases of the junction unmatched. Germline assignment: CDR1 GTSNPN and CDR2 SVGIG (reference sequence). CDR3 length: 16 residues. CDR3 region: CAWSPDRVLSNQPQHF. The CDR3 region has the DNA TGTGCCTGGAGCCCCGACAGGGTTTTAAGCAATCAGCCCCAGCATTTT.